This TCR beta chain came from a study of cytomegalovirus exposure and HLA in healthy donors. Study-wide context: The same platform as the approximately 640 first-cohort repertoires was used for the 90 to 150 validation repertoires, a later analysis reported.

Clones were read by immunoSEQ multiplex PCR, and TCRdb kept only the in-frame ones, dropping some. The repertoire includes 85,000 to 130,000 clones, about nine tenths of them detected once, and 1.8% sits in the top ten. A remark on this clone: In the same sample, other DNA sequences code for this CDR3.

Sequencing input: PBMCs. This TCR was recovered from a woman between 18 and 30 years old in good health and CMV-seropositive.

CDR3 sequence (DNA): TGTGCCAGCAGTTTAGGAGCAGGGAACTATGGCTACACCTTC. This encodes CASSLGAGNYGYTF. The genes are TRBV28 and TRBJ1-2; perhaps TRBD1 as D (5 bases). V gave up 2 bases and J gave up 2 bases, with 9 bases separating them. Per germline, CDR1 MDHEN and CDR2 SYDVKM. This CDR3 is 14 amino acids long.